This T cell receptor (beta chain) originates from a study of CD8+ T cells in alopecia areata. Study findings and constraints: Alopecia totalis/universalis scalp especially showed more expanded CD8+ clones than normal scalp.

V gave up 2 bases and J gave up 4 bases, with 12 bases separating them. Germline CDR1 reads MGHRA; CDR2 reads YSYEKL. The CDR3 loop spans 14 amino acids. Researchers took lesional scalp punch biopsies and peripheral blood from people who were alopecia areata patients. The authors extracted RNA and reverse transcribed it into cDNA as the sequencing template. Libraries were prepared by immunoSEQ multiplex PCR; TCRdb keeps only in-frame clonotypes and omits some of them. The data contain 110,000 or so clones, around two fifths of them singletons. Notes on this clone: Its antigen is as yet unknown.

The sequencing sample was made of CD4+ T cells sorted from blood. This receptor was obtained from a human donor with alopecia areata. The rearrangement uses TRBV4-1 and TRBJ2-7; possibly TRBD1 for D (5 bases). CDR3: CASSQLSTDYEQYF. CDR3 sequence (DNA): TGCGCCAGCAGCCAACTGTCGACAGATTACGAGCAGTACTTC.